This T cell receptor beta chain was captured by sequencing in a study of blood T cell repertoires in COVID-19. Turning to the study itself: The United States, Italy and Spain were the sources of the acute and convalescent COVID-19 samples.

Clones were read by immunoSEQ multiplex PCR, and TCRdb kept only the in-frame ones, dropping some. The table shows 90,000 to 120,000 clones, with 70% to 90% occurring only once. The CDR3 totals 16 residues. The TCR originated in a man aged 40-49 years with active or convalescent COVID-19. The gene calls are TRBV21-1 and TRBJ1-3; TRBD1 was called by the table and not checked on the DNA. TRBV21-1 is a recognized pseudogene. The sequencing sample was made of peripheral blood. The CDR3 DNA reads TGTGCCAGCAGCAAAGAGACAGGGAGCTCTGGAAACACCATATATTTT. Protein: CASSKETGSSGNTIYF.